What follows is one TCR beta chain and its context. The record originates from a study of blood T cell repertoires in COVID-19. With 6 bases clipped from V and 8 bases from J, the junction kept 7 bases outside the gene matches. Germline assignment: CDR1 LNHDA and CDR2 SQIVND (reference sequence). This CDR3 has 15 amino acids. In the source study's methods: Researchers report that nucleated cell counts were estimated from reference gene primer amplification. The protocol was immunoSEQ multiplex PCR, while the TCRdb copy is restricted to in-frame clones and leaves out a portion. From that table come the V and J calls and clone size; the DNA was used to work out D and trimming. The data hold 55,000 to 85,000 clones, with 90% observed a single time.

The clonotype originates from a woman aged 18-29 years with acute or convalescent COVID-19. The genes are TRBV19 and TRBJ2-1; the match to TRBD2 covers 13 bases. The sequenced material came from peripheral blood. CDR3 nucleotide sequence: TGTGCCAGTAGGCAACTAGCGGGAGGGGGGTATGAGCAGTTCTTC. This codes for CASRQLAGGGYEQFF.